This TCR beta chain was sequenced in a study of shared clonotypes between healthy human individuals. Study findings and constraints: The study sampled only blood, and tissue repertoires likely differ. How much donors shared clonotypes was expected to be affected by sequencing depth.

Only CD45RO-negative cells positively selected for CCR7 counted as naive CD8 cells, so terminally differentiated effector memory CD45RA+ cells were excluded. Adult Caucasians living in Nashville, Tennessee made up all of the donors. Remarks on this clone: Its specificity is not known. The sample has other DNA sequences that encode this CDR3 too.

Trimming left V 4 bases short and J 4 bases short, with 11 bases between. This CDR3 is 13 amino acids long. From germline, CDR1 is ENHRY and CDR2 SYGVKD. Assay execution proceeded at the deep level. Using immunoSEQ multiplex PCR, the repertoire was profiled, and TCRdb retains in-frame clones only, with some absent. The top ten hold less than 2% of the sample, which has around 1.9 million clones, 93% seen once. The TCR was taken from a man between 18 and 35 years old in good health. Some clones in this sample may be carry-over from other donors' samples. J is TRBJ2-7 and V is TRBV10-3, with TRBD2 as a possible D gene (6 bases). The specimen sequenced was naive CD8+ T cells from PBMCs. The DNA for the CDR3 is TGTGCCATCAGTGCCGGGGGAACTTACGAGCAGTACTTC. Amino acids: CAISAGGTYEQYF.